This T cell receptor (beta chain) was found in a study of T cells expressing NK-cell markers. TCRdb reprocessed the 5' RACE reads and keeps a single row for each CDR3 protein, giving no DNA. The sample has 150,000 to 180,000 distinct CDR3 sequences. In germline, CDR1 is SQVTM, CDR2 ANQGSEA. This CDR3 comprises 14 residues. The sample was blood T cells: a sorted CD56 or NKG2C T cell subset, CD4+ or CD8+ T cells, or bulk PBMC T cells (not recorded which). This chain links TRBV29-1 with TRBJ2-1; the D gene TCRdb calls, TRBD2, cannot be checked with no DNA. The source is a woman between 50 and 59 years old in good health. The CDR3 region is CSVDPPGLYNEQFF.